The clone carrying this T cell receptor beta chain has at least ten counts. Its antigen is as yet unknown. The CDR3 loop spans 16 amino acids. V trimming: 3 bases; J trimming: 6 bases; junction bases outside the gene matches: 10. TCRdb fed the reads into MiXCR, producing one record per CDR3 protein. The sample contains about 460,000 distinct CDR3 sequences, over 9% of which appear only once. This specimen belongs to a study of T cell repertoires in cytomegalovirus infection. Overall study results and limits: Accumulated public TCR beta family frequency recognized individuals carrying CMV together with the relevant HLA. Ex vivo responses were dominated by HLA-C-restricted CMV-specific TCR beta clonotypes.

The clonotype comes from a human donor in good health (CMV status not recorded). Some clones in this sample may be carry-over from other donors' samples. Sample: PBMCs. The chain employs TRBV12-3 or TRBV12-4 and TRBJ1-2; 10 positions match TRBD1. CDR3 sequence (DNA): TGTGCCAGCAGTTTTAGGACAGGGGGTGCTCAGGATGGCTACACCTTC. It encodes CASSFRTGGAQDGYTF.